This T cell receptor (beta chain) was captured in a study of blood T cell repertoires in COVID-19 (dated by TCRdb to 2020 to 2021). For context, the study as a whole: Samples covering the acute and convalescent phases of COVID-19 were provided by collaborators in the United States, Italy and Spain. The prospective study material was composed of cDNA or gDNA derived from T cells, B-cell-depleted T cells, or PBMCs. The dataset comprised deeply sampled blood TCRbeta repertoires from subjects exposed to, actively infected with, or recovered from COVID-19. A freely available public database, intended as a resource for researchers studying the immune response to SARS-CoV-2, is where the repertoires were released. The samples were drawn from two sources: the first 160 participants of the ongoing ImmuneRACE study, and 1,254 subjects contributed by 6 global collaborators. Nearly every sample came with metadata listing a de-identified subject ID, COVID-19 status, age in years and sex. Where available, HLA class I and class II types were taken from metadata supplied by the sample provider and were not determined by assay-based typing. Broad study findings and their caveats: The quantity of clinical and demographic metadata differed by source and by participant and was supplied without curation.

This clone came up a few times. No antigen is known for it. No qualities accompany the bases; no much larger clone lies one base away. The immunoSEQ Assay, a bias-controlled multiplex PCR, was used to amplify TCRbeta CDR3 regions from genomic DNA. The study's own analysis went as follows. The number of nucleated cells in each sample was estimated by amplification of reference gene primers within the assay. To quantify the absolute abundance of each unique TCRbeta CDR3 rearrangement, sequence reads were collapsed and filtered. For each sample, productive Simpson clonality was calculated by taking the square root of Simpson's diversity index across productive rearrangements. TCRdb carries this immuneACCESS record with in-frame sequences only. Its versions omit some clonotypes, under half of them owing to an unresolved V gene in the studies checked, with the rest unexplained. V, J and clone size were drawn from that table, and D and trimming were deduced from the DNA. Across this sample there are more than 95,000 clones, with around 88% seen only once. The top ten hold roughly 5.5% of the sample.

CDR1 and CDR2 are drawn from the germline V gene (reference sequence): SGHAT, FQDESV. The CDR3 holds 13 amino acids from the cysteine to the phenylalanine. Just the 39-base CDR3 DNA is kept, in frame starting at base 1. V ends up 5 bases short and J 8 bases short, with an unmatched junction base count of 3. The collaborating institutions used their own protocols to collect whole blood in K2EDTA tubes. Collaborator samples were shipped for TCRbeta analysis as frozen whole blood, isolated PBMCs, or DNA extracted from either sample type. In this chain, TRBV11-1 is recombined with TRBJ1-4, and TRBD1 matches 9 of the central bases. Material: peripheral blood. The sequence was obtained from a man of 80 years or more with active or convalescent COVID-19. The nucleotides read TGTGCCAGCAGCCGGGACAGGGAGGAAAAACTGTTTTTT. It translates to CASSRDREEKLFF.